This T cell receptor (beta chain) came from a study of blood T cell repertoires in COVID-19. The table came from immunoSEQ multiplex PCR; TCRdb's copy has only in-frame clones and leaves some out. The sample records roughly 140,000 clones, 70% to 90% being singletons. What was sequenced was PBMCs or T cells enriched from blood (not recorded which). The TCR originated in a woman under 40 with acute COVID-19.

DNA for the CDR3: TGTGCCAGCAGCTCAATGGTCGGGAGAGACTACGAGCAGTACTTC. Translation: CASSSMVGRDYEQYF. This sequence joins TRBV7-9 and TRBJ2-7; tentative D call: TRBD2 (6 bases). Trimming pared 4 bases from V and 3 bases from J, leaving 16 bases between. Germline V gives CDR1 SEHNR, CDR2 FQNEAQ (reference sequence). The CDR3 is 15 residues long. Variable domain in full (rest from reference TRBV7-9 and TRBJ2-7): DTGVSQNPRHKITKRGQNVTFRCDPISEHNRLYWYRQTLGQGPEFLTYFQNEAQLEKSRLLSDRFSAERPKGSFSTLEIQRTEQGDSAMYLCASSSMVGRDYEQYFGPGTRLTVT.